This TCR beta chain is drawn from a study of CD8 T cells in Susac syndrome. Sequencing of TCR beta drew on CD8+ and CD4+ T cells from blood. All included Susac syndrome patients satisfied recently defined diagnostic criteria for definite or probable disease. CD8+ and CD4+ T cells were negatively isolated; TEMRA cells were FACS-enriched. Random-hexamer reverse transcription was applied to roughly 0.45 to 1 ug RNA. immunoSEQ multiplex PCR amplified TCR beta CDR3 across 54 Vbeta, 13 Jbeta. TCRdb reprocessed the immunoSEQ multiplex PCR reads with MiXCR, giving one entry per CDR3 protein. Among about 120,000 distinct CDR3 sequences, nearly 96% were seen once, and the ten largest hold roughly 0.13%. The CDR3 totals 12 residues. Germline CDR1 reads KGHDR; CDR2 reads SFDVKD. Concerning this clonotype: One end of the junction fails to match germline, which may point to a read error.

Source material: CD4+ T cells from PBMCs. The gene calls are TRBV24-1 and TRBJ2-5; D remains ambiguous. The TCR comes from a human donor with Susac syndrome. CDR3 DNA sequence: TGTGCCACCAGCTCGTACCAAGAGGCCCAGTACTTC. Protein: CATSSYQEAQYF.